This T cell receptor beta chain emerged from a study of cytotoxic CD8 clonotypes in ibrutinib-treated CLL. This CDR3 is 15 amino acids long. Germline CDR1 and CDR2: SGHVS and FQNEAQ. The V and J ends lost 5 bases and 3 bases, in that order; junction bases with no gene match: 6. This clone was picked up one time. TCRdb's copy holds only in-frame clones and misses some; the assay was immunoSEQ multiplex PCR. Among some 130,000 clones listed, approximately 85% were seen once. The receptor was derived from a human donor with chronic lymphocytic leukemia. This specimen was PBMCs, taken after 24 months of ibrutinib treatment. V gene TRBV7-8 combines with J gene TRBJ1-5; 8 positions match TRBD1. CDR3 residues: CASSPGGLTNQPQHF. CDR3 nucleotide sequence: TGTGCCAGCAGCCCAGGGGGCTTGACCAATCAGCCCCAGCATTTT.